This T cell receptor (beta chain) originates from a study of long-term antiretroviral therapy in people with HIV. Study-wide background: By about a decade, the earliest samples predate the 2015 immediate-ART recommendation.

At survey level, the immunoSEQ assay was run in its v3.0 version. Sequencing was designed to cover 40,000-50,000 T-cell genomes in each sample. Sequencing used immunoSEQ multiplex PCR; TCRdb keeps in-frame clones, though not all of them. The sample has about 25,000 clones; 79% are singletons. This clone was detected a few times. What it binds is not known. Notes on the study in general: Drawn between about 2003 and 2017, the blood was possibly obtained under older ART regimens.

In germline, CDR1 is SNHLY, CDR2 FYNNEI. The CDR3 covers 16 residues. V was trimmed by 1 base and J by 5 bases, leaving 18 bases between them. The rearrangement links TRBV2 to TRBJ2-7; perhaps TRBD1 as D (5 bases). This sequence was found in a man aged 25 to 40 with HIV. Sequences were derived from unsorted PBMCs, sampled 2.1 years after starting antiretroviral therapy. The CDR3 spells CASSEGSSRVVDEQYF. Written as DNA, the CDR3 is TGTGCCAGCAGTGAAGGATCCAGCAGGGTGGTCGACGAGCAGTACTTC.